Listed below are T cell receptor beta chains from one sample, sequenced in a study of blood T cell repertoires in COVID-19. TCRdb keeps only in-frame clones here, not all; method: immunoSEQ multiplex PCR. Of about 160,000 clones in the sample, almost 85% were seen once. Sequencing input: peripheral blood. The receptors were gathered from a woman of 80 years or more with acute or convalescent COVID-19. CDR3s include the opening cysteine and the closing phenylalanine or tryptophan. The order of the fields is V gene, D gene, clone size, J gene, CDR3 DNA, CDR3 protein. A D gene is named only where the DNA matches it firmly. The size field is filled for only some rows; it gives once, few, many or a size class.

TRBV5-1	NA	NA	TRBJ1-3	TGCGCCAGCAGCTTGGCAGGGTATGGAAACACCATATATTTT	CASSLAGYGNTIYF
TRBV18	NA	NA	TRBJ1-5	TGTGCCAGCTCACGGGCAGACTATAGCAATCAGCCCCAGCATTTT	CASSRADYSNQPQHF
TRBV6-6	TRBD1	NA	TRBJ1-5	TGTGCCAGCAGTTTACAGGGGGCAGAAGGCAATCAGCCCCAGCATTTT	CASSLQGAEGNQPQHF
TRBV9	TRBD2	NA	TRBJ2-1	TGTGCCAGCAGCGTAGTAGCGGGTAGGAGCAATGAGCAGTTCTTC	CASSVVAGRSNEQFF
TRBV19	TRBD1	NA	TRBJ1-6	TGTGCCAGTATGGGGACAGGGGGTCGTTCACCCCTCCACTTT	CASMGTGGRSPLHF
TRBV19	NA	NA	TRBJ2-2	TGTGCCAGTAGTTTCCAGGGTGTCACCGGGGAGCTGTTTTTT	CASSFQGVTGELFF
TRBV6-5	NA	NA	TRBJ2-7	TGTGCCAGCAGAGGACTGTTGGCCTACGAGCAGTACTTC	CASRGLLAYEQYF
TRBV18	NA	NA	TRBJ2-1	TGTGCCAGCTCACCAGGTAGCACCGGCTCCTACAATGAGCAGTTCTTC	CASSPGSTGSYNEQFF
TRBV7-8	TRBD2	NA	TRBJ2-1	TGTGCCAGCAGCTACGGGACTAGCGGGAGGTGGGAGCAGTTCTTC	CASSYGTSGRWEQFF
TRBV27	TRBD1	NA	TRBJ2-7	TGTGCCAGCAGGTCGACAGGGGCGAACTACGAGCAGTACTTC	CASRSTGANYEQYF
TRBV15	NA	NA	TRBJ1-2	TGTGCCACCAGCAGTGGACAGCTCTATGGCTACACCTTC	CATSSGQLYGYTF
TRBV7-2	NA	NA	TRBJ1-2	TGTGCCAGCACCCTAACGACAGCGGGGGATGGCTACACCTTC	CASTLTTAGDGYTF
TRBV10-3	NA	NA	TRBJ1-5	TGTGCCATCAGTGACGGGGATCAGCCCCAGCATTTT	CAISDGDQPQHF
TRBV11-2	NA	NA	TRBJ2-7	TGTGCCAGCAGCTTAGGCCCGGGCGAGCAGTACTTC	CASSLGPGEQYF
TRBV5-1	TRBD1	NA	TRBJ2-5	TGCGCCAGCAGGGGACAGGGGGGGCCACAAGAGACCCAGTACTTC	CASRGQGGPQETQYF
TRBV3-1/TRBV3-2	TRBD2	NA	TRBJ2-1	TGTGCCAGCAGCCAACTAGCGGGAGGGGGTTCTGGACAGTTCTTC	CASSQLAGGGSGQFF
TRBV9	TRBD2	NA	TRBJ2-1	TGTGCCAGCAGCCCCTGGACTAGCGGGAGCTCCTACAATGAGCAGTTCTTC	CASSPWTSGSSYNEQFF
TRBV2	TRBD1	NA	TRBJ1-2	TGTGCCACTGACAGGGAATGGAGCTATGGCTACACCTTC	CATDREWSYGYTF
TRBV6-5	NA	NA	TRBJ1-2	TGTGCCAGCAGTTCCTGGACAGATAACTATGGCTACACCTTC	CASSSWTDNYGYTF
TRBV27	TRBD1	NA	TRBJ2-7	TGTGCCAGCAGTTGGGGGACAGGGGAGCACGAGCAGTACTTC	CASSWGTGEHEQYF
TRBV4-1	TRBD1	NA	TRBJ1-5	TGCGCCAGCAGCCAAGTCATGACAGGGGGGAACCAGCCCCAGCATTTT	CASSQVMTGGNQPQHF
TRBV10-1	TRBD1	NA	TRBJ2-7	TGCGCCAGCAGTGAGTCCGGACAGGCCGAGCAGTACTTC	CASSESGQAEQYF
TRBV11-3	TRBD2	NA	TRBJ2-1	TGTGCCAGCTCCCCAGCGGGAGGCCCCTACAATGAGCAGTTCTTC	CASSPAGGPYNEQFF
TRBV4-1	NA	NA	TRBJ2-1	TGCGCCAGCAGGGTACAGGACGCTTCCTACAATGAGCAGTTCTTC	CASRVQDASYNEQFF
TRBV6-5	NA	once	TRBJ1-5	TGTGCCAGCAGCCTCAGGGGCGGTCAGCCCCAGCATTTT	CASSLRGGQPQHF
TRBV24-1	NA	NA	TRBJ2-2	TGTGCCACCAGTGTCGACGGGAACGGGGAGCTGTTTTTT	CATSVDGNGELFF
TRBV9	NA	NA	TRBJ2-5	TGTGCCAGCAGCGCGGGAGTCGAGGTGGTGGAGACCCAGTACTTC	CASSAGVEVVETQYF
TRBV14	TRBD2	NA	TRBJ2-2	TGTGCCAGCAGCCCCATCAGCGGGGGACCGAACACCGGGGAGCTGTTTTTT	CASSPISGGPNTGELFF
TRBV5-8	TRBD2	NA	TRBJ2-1	TGTGCCAGCAGTATCGGGAGGTCGGCAGCTGAGCAGTTCTTC	CASSIGRSAAEQFF
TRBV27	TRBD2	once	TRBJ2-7	TGTGCCAGCAGCCCCACTAGCGGGAGGGCTTCGGTGGGCGAGCAGTACTTC	CASSPTSGRASVGEQYF
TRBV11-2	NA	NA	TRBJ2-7	TGTGCCAGCAGAGGAGGACAGTCGTACGAGCAGTACTTC	CASRGGQSYEQYF
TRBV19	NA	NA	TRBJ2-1	TGTGCCACCAGCGGGCCTTCTTCCTACAATGAGCAGTTCTTC	CATSGPSSYNEQFF
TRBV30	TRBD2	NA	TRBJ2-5	TGTGCCTGGAGTGTAATGGGCGGGAGGGGGCAAGAGACCCAGTACTTC	CAWSVMGGRGQETQYF
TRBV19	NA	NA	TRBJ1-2	TGTGCCAGTATGGGACAATATGGCTACACCTTC	CASMGQYGYTF
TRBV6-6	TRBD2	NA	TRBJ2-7	TGTGCCAGCAGTTCCGGGGGGAGCTACGAGCAGTACTTC	CASSSGGSYEQYF
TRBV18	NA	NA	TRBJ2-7	TGTGCCAGCTCACCAAGCCCGGGTAGCTACGAGCAGTACTTC	CASSPSPGSYEQYF
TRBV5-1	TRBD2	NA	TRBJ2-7	TGCGCCAGCAGCTCATACCTGGGGGGGACCTACGAGCAGTACTTC	CASSSYLGGTYEQYF
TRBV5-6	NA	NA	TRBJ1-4	TGTGCCAGCAGCTCCGTTGTCCAGCGTGATGAAAAACTGTTTTTT	CASSSVVQRDEKLFF
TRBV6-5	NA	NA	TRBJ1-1	TGTGCCAGCAGTTACTCGTCAGGGCCGAACACTGAAGCTTTCTTT	CASSYSSGPNTEAFF
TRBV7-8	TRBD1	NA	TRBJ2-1	TGTGCCAGCAGCTTAGAACAGGGGATCTATGAGCAGTTCTTC	CASSLEQGIYEQFF
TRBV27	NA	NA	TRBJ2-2	TGTGCCAGCAGTGGACAGTACACCGGGGAGCTGTTTTTT	CASSGQYTGELFF
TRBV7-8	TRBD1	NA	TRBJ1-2	TGTGCCAGCAGCTCCCAGGGGGGACGGGTCTATGGCTACACCTTC	CASSSQGGRVYGYTF